This T cell receptor beta chain was retrieved from a study of CD8+ T cells in alopecia areata. Germline assignment: CDR1 GKSSPN and CDR2 SITVG. CDR3 length equals 15 residues. cDNA reverse transcribed from extracted RNA served as the sequencing template. Only in-frame clones appear in the TCRdb table, and some are missing; sequencing was by immunoSEQ multiplex PCR. There are 200,000 to 300,000 clones in the sample, none observed a single time. On the basis of CD4, CD8alpha, NKG2D, NKG2ACE and other markers, pooled cutaneous lymph node cells were sorted. This clone occurred a few times. Gene names and germline match the mouse. The read terminates 4 residues ahead of where the CDR3 ends, so the germline J gene completes it.

The sequenced material came from CD4+ T cells sorted from a lymph node. J is TRBJ2-2 and V is TRBV31, with TRBD1 matching over 7 bases. The TCR originated in a C3H/HeJ mouse with alopecia areata. The MHC haplotype of this mouse line is H2-k. The covered CDR3 bases are TGTGCCTGGAGTCTAGACGGGACAGCGGGCGGG. Residues: CAWSLDGTAGG. The CDR3 reads in full as CAWSLDGTAGGQLYF.